These 9 T cell receptor beta chains were sequenced from one sample in a study of beta chain features in type 1 diabetes. Study observations and caveats: Researchers report that Type 1 diabetes patients had moderately but significantly shorter TCRB CDR3s across all four CD4+ subsets.

Expressed TCRB transcripts were sequenced because the entire RNA isolate underwent reverse transcription. Generated by immunoSEQ multiplex PCR, the TCRdb table keeps only in-frame clones and is missing some. Counted here are 600,000 to 700,000 clones, 13% occurring once; the ten biggest clones make up about 0.02%. Which antigens these TCRs recognize remains unknown. Material for sequencing was naive CD4+ T cells from blood. The receptor set was obtained from a man aged 18 to 29 with type 1 diabetes.

This clone was detected only a few times. The chain has TRBV2 and TRBJ1-5; tentative D call: TRBD1 (5 bases). V lost 7 bases and J 11 bases, leaving 24 bases between the germline ends. From germline, CDR1 is SNHLY and CDR2 FYNNEI. The CDR3 has 15 amino acids. For the CDR3, the DNA is TGTGCCAGCACCACTATCCGGACCCTTGGGGGGTCCCAGCATTTT. This codes for CASTTIRTLGGSQHF.

The rearrangement links TRBV9 to TRBJ2-3, with D perhaps matching TRBD2 (6 bases). The CDR3 loop spans 18 amino acids. From germline, CDR1 is SGDLS and CDR2 YYNGEE. The V end was cut by 4 bases, the J end by 2 bases, with 23 bases between. The DNA for the CDR3 is TGTGCCAGCAGCCTCGGGAGACAGCCATCGGGGTACACAGATACGCAGTATTTT. Its protein is CASSLGRQPSGYTDTQYF.

The chain's CDR3 is CAWKGLGNTIYF. DNA for the CDR3: TGTGCCTGGAAGGGGCTAGGAAACACCATATATTTT. The chain has TRBV30 and TRBJ1-3; possible D gene TRBD1, 5 bases. The CDR3 is made up of 12 amino acids. Trimming pared 4 bases from V and 4 bases from J, leaving 8 bases between. Per germline, CDR1 GTSNPN and CDR2 SVGIG (reference sequence).

The chain carries TRBV19 and TRBJ2-7, with unresolved D. With 5 bases removed from V and 0 bases from J, the gap between germline ends came to 14 bases. This CDR3 is 15 amino acids long. From germline, CDR1 is LNHDA and CDR2 SQIVND (reference sequence). The chain's CDR3 is CASSSRPSGSYEQYF. The CDR3 DNA sequence: TGTGCCAGTAGTTCCCGACCTTCCGGCTCCTACGAGCAGTACTTC. The whole variable domain, filled in from reference TRBV19 and TRBJ2-7, reads DGGITQSPKYLFRKEGQNVTLSCEQNLNHDAMYWYRQDPGQGLRLIYYSQIVNDFQKGDIAEGYSVSREKKESFPLTVTSAQKNPTAFYLCASSSRPSGSYEQYFGPGTRLTVT.

The gene calls are TRBV18 and TRBJ1-2; 7 nucleotides agree with TRBD1. Germline assignment: CDR1 KGHSH and CDR2 LQKENI. V shed 3 bases and J 3 bases; nucleotides not matched to a gene: 7. The CDR3 runs 15 residues. This CDR3 reads CASSPRQGDYYGYTF. The CDR3 bases are TGTGCCAGCTCACCTAGACAGGGTGACTACTATGGCTACACCTTC.

This chain joins TRBV28 and TRBJ1-6; D unresolved. V was shortened by 3 bases and J by 0 bases, with 12 bases between the two germline ends. Germline assignment: CDR1 MDHEN and CDR2 SYDVKM. The CDR3 is 17 residues long. CDR3 sequence reads: CASSLGSGSSYNSPLHF. CDR3 bases: TGTGCCAGCAGTTTGGGGTCGGGCAGCTCCTATAATTCACCCCTCCACTTT.

This chain connects TRBV30 to TRBJ1-5; 7 bases align to TRBD1. V trimming: 7 bases; J trimming: 2 bases; junction bases outside the gene matches: 11. There are 15 residues in the CDR3. CDR1 and CDR2 (germline): GTSNPN, SVGIG (reference sequence). The CDR3 loop reads CALAKDRMGNQPQHF. The DNA for the CDR3 is TGTGCCTTGGCTAAGGACAGGATGGGCAATCAGCCCCAGCATTTT.

This chain uses TRBV27 with TRBJ2-1, with D uncertain. Germline V gene lookup returns CDR1 MNHEY and CDR2 SMNVEV (reference sequence). The CDR3 contains 13 residues. The germline V and J ends were trimmed by 2 bases and 6 bases, with 8 bases remaining between them. The CDR3 nucleotides are TGTGCCAGCAGTTTACCCCCGCGCAATGAGCAGTTCTTC. This sequence encodes CASSLPPRNEQFF.

This clone turned up a few times. The rearrangement uses TRBV27 and TRBJ2-1, with D maybe TRBD1 (7 bases). CDR3 size: 15 residues. Trimming removed 5 bases at V and 3 bases at J, with 14 bases between. Germline assignment: CDR1 MNHEY and CDR2 SMNVEV (reference sequence). DNA for the CDR3: TGTGCCAGCAGTCTTGGAGGGGGCTACTACAATGAGCAGTTCTTC. Its protein is CASSLGGGYYNEQFF.